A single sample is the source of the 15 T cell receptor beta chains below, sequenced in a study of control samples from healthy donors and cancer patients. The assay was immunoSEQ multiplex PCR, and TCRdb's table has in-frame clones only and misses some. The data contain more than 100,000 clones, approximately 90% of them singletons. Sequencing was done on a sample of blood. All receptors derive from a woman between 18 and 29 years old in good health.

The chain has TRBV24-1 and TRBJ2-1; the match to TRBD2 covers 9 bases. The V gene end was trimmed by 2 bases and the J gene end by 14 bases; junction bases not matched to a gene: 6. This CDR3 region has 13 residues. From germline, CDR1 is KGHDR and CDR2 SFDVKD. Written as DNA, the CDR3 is TGTGCCACCAGTGATTCGGAGCGGGAGGCTGAGTTCTTC. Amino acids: CATSDSEREAEFF.

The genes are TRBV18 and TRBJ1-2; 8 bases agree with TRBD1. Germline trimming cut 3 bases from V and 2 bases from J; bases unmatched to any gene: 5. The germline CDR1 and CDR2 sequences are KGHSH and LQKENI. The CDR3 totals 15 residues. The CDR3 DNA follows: TGTGCCAGCTCACCGACAGGGGATCCAAACTATGGCTACACCTTC. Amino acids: CASSPTGDPNYGYTF. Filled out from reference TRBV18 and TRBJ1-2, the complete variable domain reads NAGVMQNPRHLVRRRGQEARLRCSPMKGHSHVYWYRQLPEEGLKFMVYLQKENIIDESGMPKERFSAEFPKEGPSILRIQQVVRGDSAAYFCASSPTGDPNYGYTFGSGTRLTVV.

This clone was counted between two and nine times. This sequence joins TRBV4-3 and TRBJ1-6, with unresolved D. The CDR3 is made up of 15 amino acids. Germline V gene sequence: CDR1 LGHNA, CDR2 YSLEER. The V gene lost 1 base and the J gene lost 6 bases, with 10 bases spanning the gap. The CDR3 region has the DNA TGCGCCAGCAGCCAAGCTACGGTGCCTAATTCACCCCTCCACTTT. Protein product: CASSQATVPNSPLHF.

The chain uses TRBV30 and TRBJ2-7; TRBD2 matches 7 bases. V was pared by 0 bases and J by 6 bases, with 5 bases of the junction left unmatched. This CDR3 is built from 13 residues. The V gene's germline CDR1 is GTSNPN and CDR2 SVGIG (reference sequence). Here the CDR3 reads CAWSVGTIGEQYF. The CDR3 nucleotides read TGTGCCTGGAGTGTAGGGACTATCGGCGAGCAGTACTTC.

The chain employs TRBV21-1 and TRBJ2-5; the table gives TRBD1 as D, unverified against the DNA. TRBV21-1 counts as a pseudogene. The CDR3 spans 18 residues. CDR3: CASSVRDRDSWGQETQYF. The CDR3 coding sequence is TGTGCCAGCAGTGTCCGGGACAGAGACTCGTGGGGTCAAGAGACCCAGTACTTC.

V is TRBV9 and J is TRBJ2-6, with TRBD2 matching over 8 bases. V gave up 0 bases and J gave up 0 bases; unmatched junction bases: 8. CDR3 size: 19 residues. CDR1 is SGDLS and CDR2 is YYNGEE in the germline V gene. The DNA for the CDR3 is TGTGCCAGCAGCGTAGCTTTATCGGGGGGGAGCTCTGGGGCCAACGTCCTGACTTTC. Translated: CASSVALSGGSSGANVLTF.

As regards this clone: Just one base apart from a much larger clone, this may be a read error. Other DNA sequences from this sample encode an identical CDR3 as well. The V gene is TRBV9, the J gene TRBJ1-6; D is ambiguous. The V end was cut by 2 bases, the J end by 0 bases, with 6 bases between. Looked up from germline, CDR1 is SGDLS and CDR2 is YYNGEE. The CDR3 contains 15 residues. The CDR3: CASSVGSSYNSPLHF. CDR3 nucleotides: TGTGCCAGCAGCGTTGGGAGCTCCTATAATTCACCCCTCCACTTT.

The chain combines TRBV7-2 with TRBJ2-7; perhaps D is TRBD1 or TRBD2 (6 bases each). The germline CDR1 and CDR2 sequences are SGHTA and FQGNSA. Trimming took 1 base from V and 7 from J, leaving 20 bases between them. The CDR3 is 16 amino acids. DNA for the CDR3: TGTGCCAGCAGCTTAGTTGGGGGGCTAGCAGTGGGAGAGCAGTACTTC. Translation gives CASSLVGGLAVGEQYF.

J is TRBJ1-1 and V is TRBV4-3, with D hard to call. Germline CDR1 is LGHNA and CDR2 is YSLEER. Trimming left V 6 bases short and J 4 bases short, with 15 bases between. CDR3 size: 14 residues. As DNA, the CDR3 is TGCGCCAGCAGTCCCATGGGGTTCGGCACTGAAGCTTTCTTT. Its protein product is CASSPMGFGTEAFF.

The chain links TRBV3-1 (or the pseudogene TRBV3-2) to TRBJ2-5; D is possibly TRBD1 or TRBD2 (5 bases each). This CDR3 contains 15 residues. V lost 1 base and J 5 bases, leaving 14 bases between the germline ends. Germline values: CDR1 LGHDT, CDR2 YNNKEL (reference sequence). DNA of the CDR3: TGTGCCAGCAGCCAAGTGGGCCGGGACCCTGAGACCCAGTACTTC. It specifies CASSQVGRDPETQYF.

CDR3 sequence: CASKLSYDSPLHF. CDR3 DNA: TGTGCCAGTAAGCTCAGCTACGATTCACCCCTCCACTTT. The genes are TRBV19 and TRBJ1-6, with D unclear. Trimming shortened V by 7 bases and J by 8 bases, and 12 bases separated the two germline ends. The germline CDR1 and CDR2 sequences are LNHDA and SQIVND (reference sequence). This CDR3 contains 13 residues. Full variable domain (missing parts from reference TRBV19 and TRBJ1-6): DGGITQSPKYLFRKEGQNVTLSCEQNLNHDAMYWYRQDPGQGLRLIYYSQIVNDFQKGDIAEGYSVSREKKESFPLTVTSAQKNPTAFYLCASKLSYDSPLHFGNGTRLTVT.

The CDR3 sequence: CASSGGSLGVTNEKLFF. The CDR3 DNA reads TGTGCCAGCAGCGGGGGTTCGCTGGGGGTAACTAATGAAAAACTGTTTTTT. This chain joins TRBV28 and TRBJ1-4; maybe TRBD1 (5 bases). Germline V gene lookup returns CDR1 MDHEN and CDR2 SYDVKM. This CDR3 comprises 17 residues. Trimming stripped 6 bases from V and 1 base from J, with 18 bases between.

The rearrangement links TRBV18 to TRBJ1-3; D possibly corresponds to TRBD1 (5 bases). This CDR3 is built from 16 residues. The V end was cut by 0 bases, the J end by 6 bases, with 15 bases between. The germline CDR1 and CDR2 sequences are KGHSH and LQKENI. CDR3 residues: CASSPPGQYVTNTIYF. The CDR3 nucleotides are TGTGCCAGCTCACCACCGGGGCAATACGTTACAAACACCATATATTTT.

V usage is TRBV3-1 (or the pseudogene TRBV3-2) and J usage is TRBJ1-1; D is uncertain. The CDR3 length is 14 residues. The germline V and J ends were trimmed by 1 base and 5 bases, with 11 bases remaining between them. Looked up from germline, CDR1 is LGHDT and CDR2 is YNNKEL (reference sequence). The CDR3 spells CASSQAGRRTEAFF. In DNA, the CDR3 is TGTGCCAGCAGCCAAGCGGGCAGGCGGACTGAAGCTTTCTTT.

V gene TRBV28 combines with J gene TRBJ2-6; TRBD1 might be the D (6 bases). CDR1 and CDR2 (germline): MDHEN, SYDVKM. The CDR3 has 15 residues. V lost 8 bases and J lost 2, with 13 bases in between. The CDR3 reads CASYRRGPGANVLTF. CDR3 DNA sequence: TGTGCCAGCTATCGCAGGGGACCTGGGGCCAACGTCCTGACTTTC.